A selection of T cell receptor beta chains follows, all from one sample in a study of blood T cells in healthy people across ages. MiXCR, applied by TCRdb to the 5' RACE reads, yields one record per CDR3 protein. The table shows 1,500,000 or so distinct CDR3 sequences, with around 59% occurring only once. Material: blood. The receptors come from a man between 18 and 35 years old in good health. CDR3s include the opening cysteine and the closing phenylalanine or tryptophan. Fields, in order: J gene, V gene, D gene, clone size, CDR3 protein, CDR3 DNA. A D gene is named only where the DNA matches it firmly. Where a row states a size, it is once, few, many or the class of an expanded clone; other rows omit it.

J: TRBJ2-3
V: TRBV24-1
D: .
size: .
CDR3: CATSDFGSGTDTQYF
DNA: TGTGCCACCAGTGATTTCGGAAGCGGGACAGATACGCAGTATTTT

J: TRBJ2-5
V: TRBV20-1
D: TRBD2
size: .
CDR3: CSARARYPGTSWTQYF
DNA: TGCAGTGCTAGAGCCCGCTATCCGGGGACTAGCTGGACCCAGTACTTC

J: TRBJ1-2
V: TRBV29-1
D: .
size: few
CDR3: CSVEDYGYGYTF
DNA: TGCAGCGTTGAGGACTACGGCTATGGCTACACCTTC

J: TRBJ2-6
V: TRBV21-1
D: .
size: .
CDR3: CASSKTRDGPYSGANVLTF
DNA: TGTGCCAGCAGCAAAACTCGGGACGGCCCCTACTCTGGGGCCAACGTCCTGACTTTC

J: TRBJ2-7
V: TRBV20-1
D: .
size: many
CDR3: CSARDQDRLSYEQYF
DNA: TGCAGTGCTAGAGATCAAGACAGGCTATCCTACGAGCAGTACTTC

J: TRBJ2-7
V: TRBV14
D: .
size: .
CDR3: CASSQDTNRVSSYEQYF
DNA: TGTGCCAGCAGCCAAGATACGAACAGGGTCTCCTCCTACGAGCAGTACTTC

J: TRBJ2-1
V: TRBV20-1
D: TRBD2
size: .
CDR3: CSAPNAGGEQFF
DNA: TGCAGTGCCCCGAACGCGGGGGGTGAGCAGTTCTTC

J: TRBJ2-7
V: TRBV7-2
D: .
size: few
CDR3: CASSSAADYEQYF
DNA: TGTGCCAGCAGCTCCGCGGCAGACTACGAGCAGTACTTC

J: TRBJ1-2
V: TRBV15
D: TRBD1
size: .
CDR3: CATSREGTANYGYTF
DNA: TGTGCCACCAGCAGAGAAGGGACAGCTAACTATGGCTACACCTTC

J: TRBJ2-5
V: TRBV20-1
D: .
size: .
CDR3: CSARDLGDQPQYF
DNA: TGCAGTGCTAGAGATCTGGGGGATCAGCCCCAGTACTTC

J: TRBJ2-1
V: TRBV5-6
D: .
size: .
CDR3: CASSLEVGGGQFF
DNA: TGTGCCAGCAGCTTAGAGGTTGGGGGTGGGCAGTTCTTC

J: TRBJ2-3
V: TRBV10-1
D: .
size: few
CDR3: CASSGDRTDTQYF
DNA: TGCGCCAGCAGTGGGGACCGCACAGATACGCAGTATTTT

J: TRBJ2-6
V: TRBV6-2/TRBV6-3
D: .
size: .
CDR3: CASRMANSGANVLTF
DNA: TGTGCCAGCAGGATGGCCAACTCTGGGGCCAACGTCCTGACTTTC

J: TRBJ1-1
V: TRBV29-1
D: .
size: few
CDR3: CSVQRTEAFF
DNA: TGCAGCGTGCAGAGGACTGAAGCTTTCTTT

J: TRBJ2-7
V: TRBV2
D: .
size: .
CDR3: CASSGAGAIRYEQYF
DNA: TGTGCCAGCAGTGGGGCAGGAGCGATCCGCTACGAGCAGTACTTC

J: TRBJ2-7
V: TRBV7-9
D: .
size: .
CDR3: CASSSRRTYEQYF
DNA: TGTGCCAGCAGCTCCCGCCGGACCTACGAGCAGTACTTC

J: TRBJ1-2
V: TRBV29-1
D: TRBD1
size: .
CDR3: CSGLEYDREGLGYTF
DNA: TGCAGCGGTTTAGAATACGACAGGGAGGGTCTTGGCTACACCTTC

J: TRBJ2-7
V: TRBV20-1
D: .
size: .
CDR3: CSARVQTYEQYF
DNA: TGCAGTGCTAGAGTACAGACCTACGAGCAGTACTTC

J: TRBJ2-1
V: TRBV12-3/TRBV12-4
D: .
size: .
CDR3: CASSPGRGKGNEQFF
DNA: TGTGCCAGCAGCCCTGGTAGGGGAAAGGGCAATGAGCAGTTCTTC